Below, one T cell receptor (beta chain) is given with its context. The antigen is not known. Thawed PBMCs were FACS-sorted into unstimulated CD4+CD25+CD127- regulatory T cells, CD4+CD25- non-regulatory cells, CD4 and CD8 cells. CDR3 length: 18 amino acids. Trimming removed 2 bases from V and 0 bases from J, with 17 bases in between. Germline values: CDR1 KGHSH, CDR2 LQKENI. TCRdb's copy holds only in-frame clones and misses some; the assay was immunoSEQ multiplex PCR. This sample has approximately 60,000 clones, with approximately 82% found just once. This sample was included in a study of Tregs in tolerant kidney transplant recipients. General study results and limits: Tregs expanded with activated donor B cells seemed most donor-specific. The small number of patients limits these findings pending further validation.

The sample comprised CD4+ T cells from blood. The sequence was collected from a human donor in good health. The V and J genes are TRBV18 and TRBJ1-5; perhaps TRBD1 as D (6 bases). The DNA of the CDR3 is TGTGCCAGCTCACCAAATGTTTGGACAGCTAATAGCAATCAGCCCCAGCATTTT. Residues: CASSPNVWTANSNQPQHF.